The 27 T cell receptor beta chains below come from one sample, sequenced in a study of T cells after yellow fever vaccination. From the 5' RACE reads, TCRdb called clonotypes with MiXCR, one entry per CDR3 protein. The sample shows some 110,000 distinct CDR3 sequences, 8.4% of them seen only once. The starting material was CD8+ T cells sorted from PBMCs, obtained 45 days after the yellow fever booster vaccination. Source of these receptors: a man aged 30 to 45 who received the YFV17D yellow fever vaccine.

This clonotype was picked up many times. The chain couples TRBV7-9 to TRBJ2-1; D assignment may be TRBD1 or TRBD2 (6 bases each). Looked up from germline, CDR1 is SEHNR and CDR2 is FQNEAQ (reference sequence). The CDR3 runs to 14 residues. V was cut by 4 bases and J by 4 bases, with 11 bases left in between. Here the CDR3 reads CASSSGAGYNEQFF. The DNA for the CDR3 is TGTGCCAGCAGCTCGGGGGCAGGATACAATGAGCAGTTCTTC.

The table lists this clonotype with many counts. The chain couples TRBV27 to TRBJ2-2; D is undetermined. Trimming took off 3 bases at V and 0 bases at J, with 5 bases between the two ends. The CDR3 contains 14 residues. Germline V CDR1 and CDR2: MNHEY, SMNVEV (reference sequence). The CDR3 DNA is TGTGCCAGCAGTTTTCACCCGAACACCGGGGAGCTGTTTTTT. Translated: CASSFHPNTGELFF.

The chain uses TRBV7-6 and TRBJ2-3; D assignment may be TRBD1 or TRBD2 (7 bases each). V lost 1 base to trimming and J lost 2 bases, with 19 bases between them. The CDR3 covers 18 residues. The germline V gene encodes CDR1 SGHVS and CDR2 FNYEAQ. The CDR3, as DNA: TGTGCCAGCAGCTTAGACCCCAGGGGGAGGGGGAACACAGATACGCAGTATTTT. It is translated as CASSLDPRGRGNTDTQYF. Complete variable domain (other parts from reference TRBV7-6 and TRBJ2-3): GAGVSQSPRYKVTKRGQDVALRCDPISGHVSLYWYRQALGQGPEFLTYFNYEAQQDKSGLPNDRFSAERPEGSISTLTIQRTEQRDSAMYRCASSLDPRGRGNTDTQYFGPGTRLTVL.

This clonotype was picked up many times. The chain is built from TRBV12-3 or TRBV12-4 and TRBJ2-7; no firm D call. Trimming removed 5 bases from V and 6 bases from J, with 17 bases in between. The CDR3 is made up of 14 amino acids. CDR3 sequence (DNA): TGTGCCAGCAGTGCTACACTGCTATCAGGCGAGCAGTACTTC. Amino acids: CASSATLLSGEQYF.

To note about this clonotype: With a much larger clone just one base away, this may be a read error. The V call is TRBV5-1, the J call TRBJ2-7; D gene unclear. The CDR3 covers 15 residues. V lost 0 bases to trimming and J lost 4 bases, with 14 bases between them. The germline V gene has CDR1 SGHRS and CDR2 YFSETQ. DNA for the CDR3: TGCGCCAGCAGCTTGGCCCCCAGGATCGAGTACGAGCAGTACTTC. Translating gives CASSLAPRIEYEQYF.

CDR3 residues: CASSPRLAGIWYEQYF. CDR3 in DNA: TGTGCCAGCAGCCCCCGCCTAGCGGGAATTTGGTACGAGCAGTACTTC. The chain couples TRBV7-6 to TRBJ2-7, with 9 positions matching TRBD2. CDR1 and CDR2 from the germline V gene are SGHVS and FNYEAQ. CDR3 size: 16 residues. V was pared by 5 bases and J by 4 bases, with 12 bases of the junction left unmatched.

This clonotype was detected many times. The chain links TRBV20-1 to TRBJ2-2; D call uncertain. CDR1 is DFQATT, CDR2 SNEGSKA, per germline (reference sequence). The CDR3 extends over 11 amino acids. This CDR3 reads CSLIASGELFF. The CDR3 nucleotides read TGCAGCCTTATAGCTTCCGGGGAGCTGTTTTTT.

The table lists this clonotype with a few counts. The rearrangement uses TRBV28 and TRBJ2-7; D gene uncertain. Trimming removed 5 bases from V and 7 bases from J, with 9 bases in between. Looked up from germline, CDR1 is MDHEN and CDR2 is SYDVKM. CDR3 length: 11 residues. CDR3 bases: TGTGCCAGCAGTCGTTTACCAGAGCAGTACTTC. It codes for CASSRLPEQYF.

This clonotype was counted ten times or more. CDR3 protein: CASSEGVVRTEAFF. CDR3 in DNA: TGCGCCAGCAGTGAAGGGGTAGTGAGGACTGAAGCTTTCTTT. This rearrangement joins TRBV10-2 to TRBJ1-1, with TRBD1 as a possible D gene (5 bases). V was pared by 3 bases and J by 5 bases, with 13 bases between. CDR3 length: 14 residues. From germline, CDR1 is WSHSY and CDR2 SAAADI.

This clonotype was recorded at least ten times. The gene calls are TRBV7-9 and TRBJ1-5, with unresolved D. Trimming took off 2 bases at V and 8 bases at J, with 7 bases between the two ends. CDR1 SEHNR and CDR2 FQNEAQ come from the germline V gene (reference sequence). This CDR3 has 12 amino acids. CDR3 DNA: TGTGCCAGCAGCTTATCGATCGAGCCCCAGCATTTT. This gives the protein CASSLSIEPQHF.

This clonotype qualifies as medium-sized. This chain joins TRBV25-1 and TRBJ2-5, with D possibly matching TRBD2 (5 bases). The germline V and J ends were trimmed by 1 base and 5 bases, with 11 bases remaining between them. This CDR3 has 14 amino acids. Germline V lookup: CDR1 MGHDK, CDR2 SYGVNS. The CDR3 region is CASSEFGNGETQYF. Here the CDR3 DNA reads TGTGCCAGCAGTGAATTCGGGAACGGGGAGACCCAGTACTTC.

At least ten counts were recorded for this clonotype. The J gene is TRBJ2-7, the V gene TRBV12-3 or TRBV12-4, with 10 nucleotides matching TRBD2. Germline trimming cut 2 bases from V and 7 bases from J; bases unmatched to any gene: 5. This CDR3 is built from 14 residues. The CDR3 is CASSLSSGSVEQYF. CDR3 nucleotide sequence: TGTGCCAGCAGTTTATCTAGCGGGAGTGTTGAGCAGTACTTC.

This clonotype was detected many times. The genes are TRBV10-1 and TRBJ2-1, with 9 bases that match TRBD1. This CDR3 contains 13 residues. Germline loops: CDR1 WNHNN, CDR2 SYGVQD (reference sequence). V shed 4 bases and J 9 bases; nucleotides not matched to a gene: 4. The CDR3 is CASSATGGSEQFF. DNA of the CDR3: TGCGCCAGCAGTGCGACAGGGGGGAGTGAGCAGTTCTTC.

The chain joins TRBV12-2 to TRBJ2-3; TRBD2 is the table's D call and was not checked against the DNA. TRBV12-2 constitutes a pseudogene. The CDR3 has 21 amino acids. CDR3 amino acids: CASRLANGGGLGGYSTDTQYF. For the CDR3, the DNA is TGTGCAAGTCGCTTAGCGAATGGAGGAGGTCTAGGCGGGTATAGCACAGATACGCAGTATTTT.

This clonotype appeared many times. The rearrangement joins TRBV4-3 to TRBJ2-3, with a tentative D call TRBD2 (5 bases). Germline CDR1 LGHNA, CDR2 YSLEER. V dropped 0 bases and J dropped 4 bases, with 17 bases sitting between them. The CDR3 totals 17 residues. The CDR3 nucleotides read TGCGCCAGCAGCCAAGATCGGGAAGGGTTTAGTTCAGATACGCAGTATTTT. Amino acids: CASSQDREGFSSDTQYF.

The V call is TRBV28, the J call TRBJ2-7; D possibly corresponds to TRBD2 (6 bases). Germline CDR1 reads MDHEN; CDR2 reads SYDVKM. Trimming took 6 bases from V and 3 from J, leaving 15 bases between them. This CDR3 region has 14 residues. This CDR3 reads CASSPGGSGYEQYF. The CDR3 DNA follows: TGTGCCAGCAGCCCCGGGGGTAGCGGCTACGAGCAGTACTTC.

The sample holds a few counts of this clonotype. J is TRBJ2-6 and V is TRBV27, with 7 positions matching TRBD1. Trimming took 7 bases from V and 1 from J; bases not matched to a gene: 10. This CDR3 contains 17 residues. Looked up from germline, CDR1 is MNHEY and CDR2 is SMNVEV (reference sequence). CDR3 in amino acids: CASTPGQPYSGANVLTF. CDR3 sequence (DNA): TGTGCCAGCACCCCGGGACAGCCATATTCTGGGGCCAACGTCCTGACTTTC.

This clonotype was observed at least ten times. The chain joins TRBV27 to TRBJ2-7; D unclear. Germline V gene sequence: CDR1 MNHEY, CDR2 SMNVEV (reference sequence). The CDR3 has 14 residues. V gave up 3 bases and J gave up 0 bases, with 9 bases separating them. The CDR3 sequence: CASSFQVSSYEQYF. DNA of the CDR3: TGTGCCAGCAGTTTCCAGGTCAGCTCCTACGAGCAGTACTTC.

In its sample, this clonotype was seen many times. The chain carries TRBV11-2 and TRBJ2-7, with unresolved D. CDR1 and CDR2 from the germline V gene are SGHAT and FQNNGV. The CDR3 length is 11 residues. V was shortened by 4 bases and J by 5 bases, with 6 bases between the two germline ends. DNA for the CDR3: TGTGCCAGCAGCTCAGCAGACGAGCAGTACTTC. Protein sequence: CASSSADEQYF.

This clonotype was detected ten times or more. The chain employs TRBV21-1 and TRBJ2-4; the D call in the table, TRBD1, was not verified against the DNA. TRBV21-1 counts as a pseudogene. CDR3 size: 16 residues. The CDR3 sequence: CASRKTRVVPKNIQYF. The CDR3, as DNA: TGTGCCAGCAGGAAAACCAGGGTAGTTCCCAAAAACATTCAGTACTTC.

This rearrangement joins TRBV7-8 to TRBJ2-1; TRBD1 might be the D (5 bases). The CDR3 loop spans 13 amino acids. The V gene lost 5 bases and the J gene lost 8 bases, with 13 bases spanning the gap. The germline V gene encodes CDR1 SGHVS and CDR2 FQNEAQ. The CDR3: CASSIYSGYEQFF. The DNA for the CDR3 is TGTGCCAGCAGCATATACTCAGGGTATGAGCAGTTCTTC.

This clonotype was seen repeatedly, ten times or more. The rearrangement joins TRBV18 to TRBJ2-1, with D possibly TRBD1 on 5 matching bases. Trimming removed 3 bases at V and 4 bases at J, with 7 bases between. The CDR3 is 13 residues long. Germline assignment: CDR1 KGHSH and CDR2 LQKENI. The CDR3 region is CASSPTGYNEQFF. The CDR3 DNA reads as TGTGCCAGCTCACCCACAGGATACAATGAGCAGTTCTTC.

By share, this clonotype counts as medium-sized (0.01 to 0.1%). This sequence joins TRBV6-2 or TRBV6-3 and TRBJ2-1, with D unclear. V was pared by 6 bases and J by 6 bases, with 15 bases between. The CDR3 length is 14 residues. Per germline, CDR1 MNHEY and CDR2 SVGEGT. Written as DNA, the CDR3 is TGTGCCAGCAGGACTGGAGACGTAGCCAATGAGCAGTTCTTC. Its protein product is CASRTGDVANEQFF.

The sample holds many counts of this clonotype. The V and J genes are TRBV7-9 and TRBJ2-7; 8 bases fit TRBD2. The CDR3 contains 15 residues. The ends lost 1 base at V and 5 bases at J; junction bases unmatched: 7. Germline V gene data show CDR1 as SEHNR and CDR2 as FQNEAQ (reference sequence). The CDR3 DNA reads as TGTGCCAGCAGCTTAGAAGCGGGAGATCGGAACGAGCAGTACTTC. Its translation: CASSLEAGDRNEQYF. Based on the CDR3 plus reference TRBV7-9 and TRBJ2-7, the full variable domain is DTGVSQNPRHKITKRGQNVTFRCDPISEHNRLYWYRQTLGQGPEFLTYFQNEAQLEKSRLLSDRFSAERPKGSFSTLEIQRTEQGDSAMYLCASSLEAGDRNEQYFGPGTRLTVT.

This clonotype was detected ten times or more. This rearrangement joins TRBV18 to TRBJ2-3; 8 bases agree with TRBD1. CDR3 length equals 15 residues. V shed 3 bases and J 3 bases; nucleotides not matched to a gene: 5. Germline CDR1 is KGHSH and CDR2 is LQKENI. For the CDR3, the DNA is TGTGCCAGCTCACCTTCGGGACAGGAGACAGATACGCAGTATTTT. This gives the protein CASSPSGQETDTQYF.

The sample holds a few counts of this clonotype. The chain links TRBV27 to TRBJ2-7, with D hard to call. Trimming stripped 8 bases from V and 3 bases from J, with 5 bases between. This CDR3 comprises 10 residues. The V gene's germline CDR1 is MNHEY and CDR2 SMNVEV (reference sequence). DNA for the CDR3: TGTGCCAGCCCTTTCTACGAGCAGTACTTC. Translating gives CASPFYEQYF.

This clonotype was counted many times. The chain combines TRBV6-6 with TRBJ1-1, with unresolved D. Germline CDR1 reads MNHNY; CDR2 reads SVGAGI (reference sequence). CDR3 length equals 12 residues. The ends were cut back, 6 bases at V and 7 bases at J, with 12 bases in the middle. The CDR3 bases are TGTGCCAGCAGAAAAGGAGGACTTGAAGCTTTCTTT. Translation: CASRKGGLEAFF.